Sequencing of this TCR beta chain was carried out in a study of shared clonotypes between healthy human individuals. Notes on this clone: The antigen is undetermined.

This CDR3 comprises 14 residues. The germline V gene encodes CDR1 MNHNS and CDR2 SASEGT. V was cut by 2 bases and J by 5 bases, with 12 bases left in between. Overall study results and limits: It was expected that sequencing depth would affect clonotype sharing among donors. Richness estimates generally favored naive over memory subsets. Naive CD4 clonotypes overlapped across a handful of donors at roughly 5%.

The protocol was immunoSEQ multiplex PCR, while the TCRdb copy is restricted to in-frame clones and leaves out a portion. The sample includes about 1.1 million clones, 70% to 80% of them seen just once. Adult donors, all healthy and HIV-negative, had no recent acute infections or vaccinations. This chain joins TRBV6-1 and TRBJ2-5, with a possible D match to TRBD2 (6 bases). The receptor's source is a man aged 18 to 35 in good health. Some clones in this sample may be carry-over from other donors' samples. The specimen sequenced was memory CD4+ T cells from PBMCs. Subset indicated: CD45RA-negative fraction. The CDR3 here is CASSEIPAGETQYF. The CDR3 DNA reads as TGTGCCAGCAGTGAAATCCCGGCGGGGGAGACCCAGTACTTC.